This entry is about one TCR beta chain. As yet, its antigen is unknown. Naive CD8 cells, CD45RO-negative and positively selected for CCR7, excluded terminally differentiated effector memory CD45RA+ cells. The source of the sample is a study of shared clonotypes between healthy human individuals. General study points: Estimated richness was generally greater in naive than memory subsets. Between several donors, naive CD4 clonotypes were shared at a level of approximately 5%. The rarefaction results pointed to incomplete sorted-subset sequencing despite large depth.

Profiling relied on immunoSEQ multiplex PCR, and the TCRdb table lists in-frame clones only, not all of them. The sample lists millions of clones; just under 95% were seen once. This CDR3 has 13 amino acids. Trimming removed 5 bases at V and 4 bases at J, with 9 bases between. Germline lookup yields CDR1 MNHEY and CDR2 SMNVEV (reference sequence). The sample was naive CD8+ T cells sorted from blood. The J gene is TRBJ2-1, the V gene TRBV27; D is uncertain. The receptor's source is a man between 18 and 29 years old in good health. CDR3 DNA sequence: TGTGCCAGCAGTGAGTCAAATTACAATGAGCAGTTCTTC. Translation gives CASSESNYNEQFF.